This T cell receptor beta chain comes out of a study of beta chain features in type 1 diabetes. In its sample, this clone was seen a few times. Per the germline V gene, CDR1 is SGDLS and CDR2 is YYNGEE. V was clipped by 4 bases and J by 5 bases, with 16 bases between them. CDR3 size: 15 residues. Expressed TCRB transcripts got sequenced, as all isolated RNA was reverse transcribed. This table comes from immunoSEQ multiplex PCR, and its TCRdb copy is limited to in-frame clones, with some not included. There are 860,000 or so clones in the sample; about a sixth occur only once, and 0.02% to 0.025% lies in the top ten.

The sequence was collected from a woman in her late teens or twenties in good health. The sequenced material came from naive CD4+ T cells from blood. The chain links TRBV9 to TRBJ2-1; D remains ambiguous. CDR3 protein: CASSLGLLYHNEQFF. CDR3 DNA: TGTGCCAGCAGCTTAGGGTTGCTTTACCACAATGAGCAGTTCTTC. Full variable domain (rest looked up from reference TRBV9 and TRBJ2-1): DSGVTQTPKHLITATGQRVTLRCSPRSGDLSVYWYQQSLDQGLQFLIQYYNGEERAKGNILERFSAQQFPDLHSELNLSSLELGDSALYFCASSLGLLYHNEQFFGPGTRLTVL.